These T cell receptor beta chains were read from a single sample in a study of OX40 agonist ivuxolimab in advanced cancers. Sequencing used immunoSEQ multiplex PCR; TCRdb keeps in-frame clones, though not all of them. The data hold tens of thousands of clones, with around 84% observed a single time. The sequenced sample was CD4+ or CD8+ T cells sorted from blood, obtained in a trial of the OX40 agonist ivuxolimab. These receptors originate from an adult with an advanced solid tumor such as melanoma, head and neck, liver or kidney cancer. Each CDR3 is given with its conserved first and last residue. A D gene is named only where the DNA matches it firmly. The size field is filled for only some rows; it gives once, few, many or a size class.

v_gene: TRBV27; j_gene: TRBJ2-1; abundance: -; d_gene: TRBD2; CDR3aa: CASSQYGLAGGPVAEQFF; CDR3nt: TGTGCCAGCAGTCAATATGGACTAGCGGGGGGGCCGGTCGCTGAGCAGTTCTTC
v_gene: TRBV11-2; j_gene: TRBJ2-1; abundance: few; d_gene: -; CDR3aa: CASSLGQGYYNEQFF; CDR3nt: TGTGCCAGCAGCTTAGGTCAGGGTTATTACAATGAGCAGTTCTTC
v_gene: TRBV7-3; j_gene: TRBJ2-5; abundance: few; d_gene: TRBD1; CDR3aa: CASSQRQGAQETQYF; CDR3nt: TGTGCCAGCAGCCAACGACAGGGGGCCCAAGAGACCCAGTACTTC
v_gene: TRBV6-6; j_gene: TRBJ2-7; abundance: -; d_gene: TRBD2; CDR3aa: CASRYRSGRQPYEQYF; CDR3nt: TGTGCCAGCAGATACCGCAGCGGGAGACAACCCTACGAGCAGTACTTC
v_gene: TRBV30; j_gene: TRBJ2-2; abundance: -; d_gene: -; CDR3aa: CASPGVGATGELFF; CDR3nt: TGTGCCTCCCCCGGGGTAGGAGCTACCGGGGAGCTGTTTTTT
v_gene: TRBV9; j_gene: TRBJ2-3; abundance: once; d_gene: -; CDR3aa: CASSGGRQESTDTQYF; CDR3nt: TGTGCCAGCAGCGGAGGACGACAGGAGAGCACAGATACGCAGTATTTT
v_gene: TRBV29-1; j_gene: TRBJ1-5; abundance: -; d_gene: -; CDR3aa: CSVKSGNQPQHF; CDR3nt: TGCAGCGTTAAGTCGGGCAATCAGCCCCAGCATTTT
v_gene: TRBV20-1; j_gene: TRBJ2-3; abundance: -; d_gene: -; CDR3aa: CSAKGVLQYF; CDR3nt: TGCAGTGCCAAAGGGGTGTTGCAGTATTTT
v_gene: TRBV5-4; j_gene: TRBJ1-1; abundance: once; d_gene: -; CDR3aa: CASSFTHSNTEAFF; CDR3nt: TGTGCCAGCAGCTTTACCCATTCTAACACTGAAGCTTTCTTT
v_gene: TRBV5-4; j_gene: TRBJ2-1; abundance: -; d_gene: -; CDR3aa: CASSPLAGLYNEQFF; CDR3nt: TGTGCCAGCAGCCCCCTTGCGGGCCTTTACAATGAGCAGTTCTTC
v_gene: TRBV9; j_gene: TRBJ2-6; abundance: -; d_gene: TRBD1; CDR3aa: CASSSQGVAGANVLTF; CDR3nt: TGTGCCAGCAGCTCTCAGGGGGTTGCTGGGGCCAACGTCCTGACTTTC
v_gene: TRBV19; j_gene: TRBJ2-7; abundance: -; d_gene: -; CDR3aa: CASSNARGLYEQYF; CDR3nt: TGTGCCAGTAGTAACGCCAGGGGCCTCTACGAGCAGTACTTC
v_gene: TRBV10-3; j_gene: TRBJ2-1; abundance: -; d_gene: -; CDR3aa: CAISAGINNEQFF; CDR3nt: TGTGCCATCAGTGCGGGAATAAACAATGAGCAGTTCTTC
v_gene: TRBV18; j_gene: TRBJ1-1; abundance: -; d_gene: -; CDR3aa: CASSNTADTEAFF; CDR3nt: TGTGCCAGCTCAAACACGGCGGACACTGAAGCTTTCTTT
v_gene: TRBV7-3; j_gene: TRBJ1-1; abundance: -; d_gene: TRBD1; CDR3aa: CASSFLGQGGAEAFF; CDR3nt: TGTGCCAGCAGCTTTTTAGGACAGGGAGGGGCTGAAGCTTTCTTT
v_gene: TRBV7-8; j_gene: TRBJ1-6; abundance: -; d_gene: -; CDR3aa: CASSLEVASSYNSPLHF; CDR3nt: TGTGCCAGCAGCTTAGAGGTAGCTAGCTCCTATAATTCACCCCTCCACTTT
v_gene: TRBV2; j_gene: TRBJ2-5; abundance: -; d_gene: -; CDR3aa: CASSDPSNLETQYF; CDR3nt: TGTGCCAGCAGTGATCCTAGCAATTTAGAGACCCAGTACTTC
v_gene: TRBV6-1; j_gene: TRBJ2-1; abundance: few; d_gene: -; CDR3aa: CASTPRVNEQFF; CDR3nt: TGTGCCAGCACTCCACGTGTCAATGAGCAGTTCTTC
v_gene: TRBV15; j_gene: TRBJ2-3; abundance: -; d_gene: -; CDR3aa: CATSRGGAVALTDTQYF; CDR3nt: TGTGCCACCAGCAGAGGCGGAGCGGTTGCCCTCACAGATACGCAGTATTTT
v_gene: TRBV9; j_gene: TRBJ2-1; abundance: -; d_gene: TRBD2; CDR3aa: CASSAGTSGYNEQFF; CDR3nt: TGTGCCAGCAGCGCCGGGACTAGCGGATACAATGAGCAGTTCTTC
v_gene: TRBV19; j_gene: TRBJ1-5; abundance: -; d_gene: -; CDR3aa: CASSISSYSNQPQHF; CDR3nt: TGTGCCAGTAGTATCTCGAGCTATAGCAATCAGCCCCAGCATTTT
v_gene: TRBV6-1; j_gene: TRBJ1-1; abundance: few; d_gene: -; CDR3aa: CASSESRATEAFF; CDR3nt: TGTGCCAGCAGTGAAAGCAGGGCCACTGAAGCTTTCTTT
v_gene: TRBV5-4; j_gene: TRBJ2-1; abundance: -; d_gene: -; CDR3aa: CASSPPSYNEQFF; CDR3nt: TGTGCCAGCAGTCCTCCCTCCTACAATGAGCAGTTCTTC
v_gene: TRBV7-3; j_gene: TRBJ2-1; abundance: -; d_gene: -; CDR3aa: CASSLGGARDQQFF; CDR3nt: TGTGCCAGCAGCTTAGGTGGGGCGCGGGATCAGCAGTTCTTC
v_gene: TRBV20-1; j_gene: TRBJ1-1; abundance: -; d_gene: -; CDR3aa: CSARGDGGDF; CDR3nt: TGCAGTGCTAGAGGGGACGGCGGAGACTTT
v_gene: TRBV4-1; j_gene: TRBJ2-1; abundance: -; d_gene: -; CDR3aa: CASSLERASSYNEQFF; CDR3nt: TGCGCCAGCAGCCTCGAGCGGGCTAGCTCCTACAATGAGCAGTTCTTC
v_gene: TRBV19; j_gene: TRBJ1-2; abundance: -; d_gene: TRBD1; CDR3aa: CASSISTGQRYGYTF; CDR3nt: TGTGCCAGTAGTATCTCGACAGGGCAGCGCTATGGCTACACCTTC
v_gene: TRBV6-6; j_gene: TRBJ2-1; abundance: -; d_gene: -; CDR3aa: CASSSSLSQFF; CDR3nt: TGTGCCAGCAGTTCCTCTCTTTCTCAGTTCTTC
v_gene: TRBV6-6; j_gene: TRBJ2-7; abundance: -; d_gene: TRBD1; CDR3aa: CASSYSGTGYDEQYF; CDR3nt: TGTGCCAGCAGTTACTCCGGGACAGGGTATGATGAGCAGTACTTC
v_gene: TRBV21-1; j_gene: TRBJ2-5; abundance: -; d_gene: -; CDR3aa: CASSKGSRGETQYF; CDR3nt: TGTGCCAGCAGCAAAGGATCCAGGGGTGAGACCCAGTACTTC
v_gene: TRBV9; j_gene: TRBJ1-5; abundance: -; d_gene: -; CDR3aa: CASSGQPNQPQHF; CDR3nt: TGTGCCAGCAGTGGACAGCCCAATCAGCCCCAGCATTTT
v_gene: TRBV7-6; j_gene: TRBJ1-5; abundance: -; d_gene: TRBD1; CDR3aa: CASSSGQGSYQPQHF; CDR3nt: TGTGCCAGCAGCTCCGGACAGGGGTCCTATCAGCCCCAGCATTTT
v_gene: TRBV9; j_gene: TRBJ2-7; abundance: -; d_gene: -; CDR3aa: CASSLDGFSYEQYF; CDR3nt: TGTGCCAGCAGCTTAGATGGGTTCTCCTACGAGCAGTACTTC
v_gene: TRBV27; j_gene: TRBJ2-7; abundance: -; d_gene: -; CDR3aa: CASTPRAGTTYEQYF; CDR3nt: TGTGCCAGCACCCCAAGGGCGGGGACAACCTACGAGCAGTACTTC
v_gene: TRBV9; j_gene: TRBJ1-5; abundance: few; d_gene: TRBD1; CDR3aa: CASSADRGNQPQHF; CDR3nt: TGTGCCAGCAGCGCAGACAGGGGCAATCAGCCCCAGCATTTT
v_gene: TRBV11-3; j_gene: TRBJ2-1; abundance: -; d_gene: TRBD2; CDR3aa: CASSRETSGRAEQFF; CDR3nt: TGTGCCAGCAGCCGAGAAACTAGCGGGAGGGCTGAGCAGTTCTTC
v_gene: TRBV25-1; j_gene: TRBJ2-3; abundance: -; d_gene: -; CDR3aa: CASSGSTDTQYF; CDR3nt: TGTGCCAGCAGTGGTTCGACAGATACGCAGTATTTT
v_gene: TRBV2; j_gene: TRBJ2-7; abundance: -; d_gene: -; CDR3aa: CASTRTNSYEQYF; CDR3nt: TGTGCCAGCACTCGGACAAACTCCTACGAGCAGTACTTC
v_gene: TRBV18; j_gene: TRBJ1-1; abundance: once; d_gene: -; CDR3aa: CASSPMERGNTEAFF; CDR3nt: TGTGCCAGCTCACCGATGGAAAGGGGGAACACTGAAGCTTTCTTT
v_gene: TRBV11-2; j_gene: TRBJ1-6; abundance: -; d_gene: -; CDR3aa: CASSYQGGTNSPLHF; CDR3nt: TGTGCCAGCAGCTACCAAGGGGGAACCAATTCACCCCTCCACTTT
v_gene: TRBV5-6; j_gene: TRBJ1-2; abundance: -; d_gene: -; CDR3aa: CASSLIGSMNYGYTF; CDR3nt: TGTGCCAGCAGCTTGATTGGGTCGATGAACTATGGCTACACCTTC
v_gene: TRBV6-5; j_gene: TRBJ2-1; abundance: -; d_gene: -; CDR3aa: CASSPWGYNEQFF; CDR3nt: TGTGCCAGCAGCCCTTGGGGATACAATGAGCAGTTCTTC
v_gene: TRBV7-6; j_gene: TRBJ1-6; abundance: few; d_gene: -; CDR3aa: CASSSSGRGSPLHF; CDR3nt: TGTGCCAGCAGCTCCTCAGGGAGAGGGTCACCCCTCCACTTT
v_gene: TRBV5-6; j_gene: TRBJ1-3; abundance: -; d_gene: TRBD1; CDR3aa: CASSPQGRGNTIYF; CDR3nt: TGTGCCAGCAGCCCACAGGGGAGGGGAAACACCATATATTTT
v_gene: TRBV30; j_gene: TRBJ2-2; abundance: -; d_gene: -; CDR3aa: CACRGYTGELFF; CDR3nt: TGTGCCTGCCGGGGGTACACCGGGGAGCTGTTTTTT
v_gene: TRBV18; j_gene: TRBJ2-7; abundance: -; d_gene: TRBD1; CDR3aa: CASSPGTGLGYEQYF; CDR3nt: TGTGCCAGCTCACCCGGGACAGGATTAGGCTACGAGCAGTACTTC
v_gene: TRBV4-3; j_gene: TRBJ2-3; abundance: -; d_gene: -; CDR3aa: CASSPRDLRLYF; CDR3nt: TGCGCCAGCAGCCCCCGGGATCTACGACTGTATTTT
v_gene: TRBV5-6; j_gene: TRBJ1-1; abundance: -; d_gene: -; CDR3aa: CASLLFRNSATEAFF; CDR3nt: TGTGCCAGCCTCCTGTTCAGGAACTCAGCCACTGAAGCTTTCTTT
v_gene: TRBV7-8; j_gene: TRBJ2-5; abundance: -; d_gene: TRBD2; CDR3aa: CASSSRLAGYQETQYF; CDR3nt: TGTGCCAGCAGCTCGAGACTAGCGGGGTACCAAGAGACCCAGTACTTC
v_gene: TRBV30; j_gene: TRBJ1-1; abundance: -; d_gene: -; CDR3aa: CAWSVVGMNTEAFF; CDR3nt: TGTGCCTGGAGTGTAGTTGGAATGAACACTGAGGCTTTCTTT